Each of the 11 T cell receptor beta chains below was sequenced from the same sample in a study of T cells after yellow fever vaccination. TCRdb itself ran the 5' RACE reads through MiXCR, one entry per CDR3 protein. The sample carries 450,000 to 550,000 distinct CDR3 sequences, just over 20% recorded once. This material consisted of PBMCs, taken more than 20 days after the first yellow fever vaccination. The source is a man younger than 30 who received the YFV17D yellow fever vaccine.

V and J are TRBV6-2 or TRBV6-3 and TRBJ1-5; no firm D call. The CDR3 extends over 16 amino acids. Trimming removed 6 bases from V and 2 bases from J, with 17 bases in between. Germline lookup yields CDR1 MNHEY and CDR2 SVGEGT. CDR3 amino acids: CASSRPGFRGNQPQHF. The CDR3 nucleotides read TGTGCCAGCAGCCGACCCGGGTTTCGTGGCAATCAGCCCCAGCATTTT.

The rearrangement joins TRBV7-8 to TRBJ1-1, with a possible D match to TRBD1 (5 bases). The germline V gene encodes CDR1 SGHVS and CDR2 FQNEAQ. The CDR3 has 16 residues. Trimming took off 1 base at V and 4 bases at J, with 16 bases between the two ends. The CDR3 DNA reads TGTGCCAGCAGCTTAGTTCCAGGGCTTATCCTCACTGAAGCTTTCTTT. Translating gives CASSLVPGLILTEAFF.

This clonotype was recorded many times. J is TRBJ2-7 and V is TRBV6-5, with a weak D call TRBD2 (5 bases). The CDR3 spans 15 residues. Per the germline V gene, CDR1 is MNHEY and CDR2 is SVGAGI. V was shortened by 2 bases and J by 4 bases, with 15 bases between the two germline ends. The CDR3 loop reads CASSYRTGYSYEQYV. For the CDR3, the DNA is TGTGCCAGCAGTTACCGGACTGGCTATTCTTACGAGCAGTACGTC.

The chain uses TRBV20-1 and TRBJ2-7; D not certain. The V and J ends lost 0 bases and 7 bases respectively, with 13 bases between them. This CDR3 spans 13 amino acids. Germline V gene lookup returns CDR1 DFQATT and CDR2 SNEGSKA (reference sequence). CDR3 in DNA: TGCAGTGCTAGAGATGTGGCATCCTGGGAGCAGTACTTC. Its protein product is CSARDVASWEQYF.

The table lists this clonotype with a few counts. The chain employs TRBV27 and TRBJ2-7; TRBD1 aligns across 8 bases. Germline V gene lookup returns CDR1 MNHEY and CDR2 SMNVEV (reference sequence). This CDR3 has 14 residues. V shed 5 bases and J 3 bases; nucleotides not matched to a gene: 6. The CDR3 sequence is CASSLDRAYYEQYF. CDR3 sequence (DNA): TGTGCCAGCAGTCTGGACAGGGCTTACTACGAGCAGTACTTC.

The rearrangement uses TRBV19 and TRBJ2-7, with D hard to call. V was shortened by 10 bases and J by 3 bases, with 19 bases between the two germline ends. CDR1 is LNHDA, CDR2 SQIVND, per germline (reference sequence). CDR3 length: 14 residues. For the CDR3, the DNA is TGTGCCACGATTCCATTACGGTCGATCTACGAGCAGTACGTC. Its translation is CATIPLRSIYEQYV.

This clonotype was detected only a few times. The chain is built from TRBV11-2 and TRBJ2-2, with 12 bases identical to TRBD2. Per germline, CDR1 SGHAT and CDR2 FQNNGV. CDR3 length: 18 residues. With V trimmed by 1 base and J by 6 bases, 9 bases remained unmatched. The CDR3 DNA reads as TGTGCCAGCAGCTTAGTCCCCCCTCGGACTAGCGGGGCCGGGGAGCTGTTTTTT. It is translated as CASSLVPPRTSGAGELFF.

The chain joins TRBV28 to TRBJ1-5; TRBD1 is a possible D gene (5 bases). V was cut by 3 bases and J by 7 bases, with 16 bases left in between. CDR3 size: 15 residues. The germline CDR1 and CDR2 sequences are MDHEN and SYDVKM. CDR3 in amino acids: CASSFRRRTRQPQHF. The CDR3 DNA reads as TGTGCCAGCAGTTTCCGCCGACGGACAAGGCAGCCCCAGCATTTT.

The chain has TRBV28 and TRBJ1-5; D ambiguous. This CDR3 has 15 amino acids. Trimming left V 5 bases short and J 5 bases short, with 16 bases between. Germline V gives CDR1 MDHEN, CDR2 SYDVKM. This CDR3 is CASSIHGLAYQPQHF. The DNA for the CDR3 is TGTGCCAGCAGTATCCACGGGCTTGCCTATCAGCCCCAGCATTTT.

This clonotype showed up just a few times. The chain links TRBV7-2 to TRBJ2-1; D could derive from TRBD1 or TRBD2 (6 bases each). Trimming left V 5 bases short and J 3 bases short, with 11 bases between. CDR1 and CDR2 (germline): SGHTA, FQGNSA. The CDR3 spans 14 residues. CDR3 loop: CASSRRDNYNEQFF. CDR3 in DNA: TGTGCCAGCAGCCGGCGGGACAACTACAATGAGCAGTTCTTC.

The CDR3, as DNA: TGTGCCAGCAGTCGGACAGAAACCAATGAGCAGTACTTC. Residues: CASSRTETNEQYF. This chain links TRBV5-4 with TRBJ2-1; a weak D match, TRBD1 (6 bases). The J call is in doubt because the DNA end fits TRBJ2-7 better. CDR3 length: 13 amino acids. In germline, CDR1 is SGHNT, CDR2 YYREEE (reference sequence).